This TCR beta chain was sequenced for a study of tumor-infiltrating lymphocytes in localized non-small cell lung cancer. The wider study: Tumor tissue and non-adjacent uninvolved lung came from each patient.

About this clone: Its antigen is not identified.

Germline V CDR1 and CDR2: SEHNR, FQNEAQ (reference sequence). V shed 2 bases and J shed 9 bases, with 11 bases lying between them. The CDR3 covers 12 residues. Produced via immunoSEQ multiplex PCR; TCRdb's table is partial and in-frame only. The sample lists about 10,000 clones; approximately 86% were seen once. Whole-study results and caveats: Each assay used a separate piece of the same tissue.

The receptor comes from a human donor with non-small cell lung cancer. Source material: uninvolved lung tissue not adjacent to the tumor. The chain employs TRBV7-9 and TRBJ2-7; D gene ambiguous. The CDR3, as DNA: TGTGCCAGCAGCTTACCCTGGGAAGCGCAGTACTTC. It translates to CASSLPWEAQYF.